This T cell receptor beta chain was captured in a study of CD4 T cells in relation to SARS-CoV-2 and coronaviruses. Before the COVID-19 pandemic, during about 2011-2019, CD4+ T cells were taken from unexposed donors. After roughly ten days of culture, CD4+ T cells were isolated. Cells permitting, SARS-CoV-2 S/N and four cold-coronavirus spikes were tested on unexposed-donor CD4+ T cells. Turning to this clone: The antigen is not known.

Overall study findings and caveats: Compared with monoreactive clones, crossreactive clones showed significantly weaker SARS-CoV-2 expansion.

The data were produced by immunoSEQ multiplex PCR, yet TCRdb's version contains in-frame clones alone and is incomplete. The table shows roughly 20,000 clones, with 78% occurring only once. The sequencing sample was made of CD4+ T cells from PBMCs, cultured in vitro. The sequence derives from a human donor in good health.

The CDR3 DNA sequence: TGTGCCAGCAGTTGGAGCGGGAATTTTGTCAATGAGCAGTTCTTC. It specifies CASSWSGNFVNEQFF. The chain carries TRBV11-3 and TRBJ2-1; TRBD2 agrees at 7 bases. Unmatched junction bases numbered 11, after V lost 6 bases and J lost 6 bases. Germline loops: CDR1 SGHNT, CDR2 YENEEA. There are 15 residues in the CDR3.